This T cell receptor (beta chain) stems from a study of vaccination effects on CD4 cells after COVID-19. Whole-study results and caveats: Long after vaccination, the clones induced by infection and by vaccine shrank markedly in size. Common cold coronaviruses were cross-recognized by only 1 of 255 vaccine-induced clones in healthy vaccinees.

Antigen-specific CD4+ T cells were expanded (with viral peptide pools) by the ViraFEST assay ahead of sequencing. With 10 to 11 days of culture completed, CD4+ T cells were isolated. After 2 million or so PBMC were placed in each well, they were cultured with approximately 9.1 IU/ml IL-2 and around 10 ug/ml peptides. IL-2 medium took the place of half the medium on both days 3 and 7. Notes on this clone: What it binds is not known.

The CDR3 is made up of 13 amino acids. V gave up 4 bases and J gave up 4 bases, with 8 bases separating them. The data were produced by immunoSEQ multiplex PCR, yet TCRdb's version contains in-frame clones alone and is incomplete. The sample includes under 85,000 clones, around 74% of them seen just once. This clonotype was sampled from a human donor who received a COVID-19 vaccine. Sequencing used CD4+ T cells from PBMCs cultured with HCoV-229E spike peptides, obtained before COVID-19 vaccination. The chain has TRBV12-3 or TRBV12-4 and TRBJ2-4; no firm D call. The CDR3 region has the DNA TGTGCCAGCAGTTCCGACAAGAAAAACATTCAGTACTTC. Residues: CASSSDKKNIQYF.